These 10 T cell receptor beta chains share one sample of origin, sequenced in a study of PD-L1 blockade in urothelial cancer. Time point described: pretreatment peripheral blood. The protocol was immunoSEQ multiplex PCR, while the TCRdb copy is restricted to in-frame clones and leaves out a portion. The sample contains around 130,000 clones, approximately 84% of which appear only once. The material sequenced was PBMCs, taken around atezolizumab (anti-PD-L1) treatment. The receptors derive from a man aged 45-65 years with urothelial cancer.

This chain connects TRBV28 to TRBJ1-5, with 8 bases matching TRBD1. This CDR3 has 15 amino acids. Germline assignment: CDR1 MDHEN and CDR2 SYDVKM. V dropped 6 bases and J dropped 2; count of bases not matched to a gene: 6. The CDR3 here is CASRWTGSGNQPQHF. In DNA, the CDR3 is TGTGCCAGCAGATGGACAGGGTCGGGCAATCAGCCCCAGCATTTT.

The chain links TRBV5-6 to TRBJ2-2; 13 bases line up with TRBD2. V dropped 0 bases and J dropped 9; count of bases not matched to a gene: 2. The CDR3 runs 15 residues. Looked up from germline, CDR1 is SGHDT and CDR2 is YYEEEE. CDR3 protein: CASSLGLAGGRELFF. The CDR3 DNA sequence: TGTGCCAGCAGCTTGGGACTAGCGGGAGGCCGGGAGCTGTTTTTT.

The chain recombines TRBV7-8 with TRBJ2-2; TRBD2 matches 11 bases. V trimming: 1 base; J trimming: 4 bases; junction bases outside the gene matches: 5. CDR1 is SGHVS and CDR2 is FQNEAQ in the germline V gene. The CDR3 loop spans 17 amino acids. The CDR3: CASSLEIAGGPTGELFF. The CDR3 DNA follows: TGTGCCAGCAGCTTAGAAATAGCGGGAGGGCCCACCGGGGAGCTGTTTTTT.

This chain links TRBV7-8 with TRBJ2-7; TRBD2 matches 9 bases. In germline, CDR1 is SGHVS, CDR2 FQNEAQ. This CDR3 has 12 amino acids. Unmatched junction bases numbered 1, after V lost 6 bases and J lost 4 bases. This CDR3 reads CASRREGYEQYF. The CDR3 bases are TGTGCCAGCAGGCGGGAGGGTTACGAGCAGTACTTC.

In DNA, the CDR3 is TGTGCCAGCGGGGAGCGTGGGTACAATGAGCAGTTCTTC. Amino acid sequence: CASGERGYNEQFF. The chain carries TRBV28 and TRBJ2-1, with a weak D call TRBD2 (5 bases). The V end lost 8 bases, the J end lost 4 bases, and 12 bases lay between the germline ends. Germline CDR1 reads MDHEN; CDR2 reads SYDVKM. The CDR3 has 13 amino acids. Full variable domain (missing parts from reference TRBV28 and TRBJ2-1): DVKVTQSSRYLVKRTGEKVFLECVQDMDHENMFWYRQDPGLGLRLIYFSYDVKMKEKGDIPEGYSVSREKKERFSLILESASTNQTSMYLCASGERGYNEQFFGPGTRLTVL.

The rearrangement links TRBV10-3 to TRBJ1-2; no reliable D call. Germline V gene sequence: CDR1 ENHRY, CDR2 SYGVKD. The length of the CDR3 is 15 residues. Trimming removed 0 bases at V and 0 bases at J, with 8 bases between. CDR3 sequence: CAISESGTSNYGYTF. In DNA, the CDR3 is TGTGCCATCAGTGAGTCGGGCACGTCTAACTATGGCTACACCTTC.

J is TRBJ2-6 and V is TRBV6-4; D might be TRBD2 (6 bases). Germline CDR1 reads MRHNA; CDR2 reads SNTAGT. Trimming removed 8 bases at V and 3 bases at J, with 11 bases between. This CDR3 is 14 amino acids long. CDR3 nucleotide sequence: TGTGCCAGCGCCCCCGGGGGTGGGGCCAACGTCCTGACTTTC. Protein: CASAPGGGANVLTF.

V gene TRBV20-1 combines with J gene TRBJ1-1; D call uncertain. Trimming removed 6 bases at V and 2 bases at J, with 7 bases between. Germline V CDR1 and CDR2: DFQATT, SNEGSKA (reference sequence). The CDR3 consists of 11 residues. CDR3: CSALLNTEAFF. The CDR3 DNA sequence: TGCAGTGCCCTACTTAACACTGAAGCTTTCTTT.

About this clone: The junction departs from the called germline gene at one end, perhaps through a read error. The J gene is TRBJ2-7, the V gene TRBV7-7; D unclear. The CDR3 sequence is 15 residues long. CDR1 is SSHAT, CDR2 FNYEAQ, per germline (reference sequence). The CDR3 DNA reads as TGTGCTAGCAGCTTAGCATACGGTTCGTCCTACGAGCAGTACTTC. Its protein is CASSLAYGSSYEQYF.

The sample holds one count of this clone. CDR3 bases: TGTGCCAGCAGTGAAGCCCCCCGTCCCCTCGAGCAGTACTTC. It specifies CASSEAPRPLEQYF. The chain combines TRBV6-1 with TRBJ2-7; D uncertain. The germline CDR1 and CDR2 sequences are MNHNS and SASEGT. Trimming removed 0 bases from V and 6 bases from J, with 12 bases in between. CDR3 length equals 14 residues.